Listed below are T cell receptor beta chains from one sample, sequenced in a study of T-cell reconstitution after alpha-beta-depleted transplantation in children. One entry per CDR3 protein, called by TCRdb with MiXCR from the PCR reads. The sample yields about 640,000 distinct CDR3 sequences, roughly 17% seen once. The starting material was PBMCs from the stem cell graft donor, obtained from the stem cell graft. These receptors were obtained from a human donor who donated a stem cell graft to a child with acute myeloid leukemia. CDR3s include the opening cysteine and the closing phenylalanine or tryptophan. D genes are given only for firm matches. Only some rows state a clone size, as once, few, many or a class for expanded clones.

abundance	len	v_gene	d_gene	j_gene	CDR3nt	CDR3aa
few	14	TRBV4-3	NA	TRBJ2-7	TGCGCCAGCAGCCAAGCACGGGGGACCTACGAGCAGTACTTC	CASSQARGTYEQYF
NA	12	TRBV4-2	NA	TRBJ2-3	TGTGCCAGCAGCCAAGAAGTAGGGGGTCAGTATTTT	CASSQEVGGQYF
NA	15	TRBV6-4	NA	TRBJ1-2	TGTGCCAGCAGTGACTCGAGCAGACCAAACTATGGCTACACCTTC	CASSDSSRPNYGYTF
NA	14	TRBV5-8	NA	TRBJ2-5	TGTGCCAGCAGCGAAGGGGGGCCCCAAGAGGCCCAGTACTTC	CASSEGGPQEAQYF
NA	15	TRBV12-3/TRBV12-4	TRBD1	TRBJ2-3	TGTGCCAGCACCATAGGGGCAGGGGGAACAGATACGCAGTATTTT	CASTIGAGGTDTQYF
many	15	TRBV20-1	NA	TRBJ1-2	TGCAGTGCTCATACCCTTGCGATGGGGGGCTATGGCTACACCTTC	CSAHTLAMGGYGYTF
NA	15	TRBV11-1	TRBD1	TRBJ2-1	TGTGCCAGCAGCTTAACAGGGGGATTGGACAATGAGCAGCTCTTC	CASSLTGGLDNEQLF
many	14	TRBV29-1	NA	TRBJ2-2	TGCAGCGTTGAACGAGGAGGGGCTACCGGGGAGCTGTTTTTT	CSVERGGATGELFF
NA	16	TRBV12-3/TRBV12-4	TRBD1	TRBJ2-4	TGTGCCAGCAGCTACACAGGGGTCGGTGGCAAAAACATTCAGTACTTC	CASSYTGVGGKNIQYF
many	15	TRBV29-1	NA	TRBJ2-4	TGCAGCGTTGAAGATTATTGGCAGGGATCATACATTCAGTACTTC	CSVEDYWQGSYIQYF
many	16	TRBV12-3/TRBV12-4	TRBD1	TRBJ2-3	TGTGCCAGCAAGCGTGTTCCACGACAGGGGCGAGATACGCAGTATTTT	CASKRVPRQGRDTQYF
many	14	TRBV20-1	TRBD1	TRBJ2-3	TGCAGTGCTAGCCGGGACAGGGGCACAGATACGCAGTATTTT	CSASRDRGTDTQYF
few	15	TRBV6-5	TRBD2	TRBJ2-1	TGTGCCAGCAGTTACGGCGGGGGGGCTTACAATGAGCAGTTCTTC	CASSYGGGAYNEQFF
few	14	TRBV10-3	TRBD1	TRBJ2-7	TGTGCCATCAGCGGACAGGGAAAAACCTACGAGCAGTACTTC	CAISGQGKTYEQYF
NA	17	TRBV7-2	NA	TRBJ2-2	TGTGCCAGCAGCTTATCGGGTAGGGCTTCCAGCACCGGGGAGCTGTTTTTT	CASSLSGRASSTGELFF
NA	14	TRBV7-2	TRBD2	TRBJ2-1	TGTGCCAGCGGCCCGGGGGGGATGTACAATGAGCAGTTCTTC	CASGPGGMYNEQFF
once	17	TRBV7-9	NA	TRBJ2-3	TGTGCCAGCACTCTCTACGGCTGGGGGGGGCGGACAGATACGCAGTATTTT	CASTLYGWGGRTDTQYF
many	15	TRBV20-1	NA	TRBJ1-1	TGCAGTGCTAGCCGTACAGGGAAAAGGGGCACTGAAGCTTTCTTT	CSASRTGKRGTEAFF
few	18	TRBV24-1	TRBD2	TRBJ2-3	TGTGCCACCACCGCGACTAGCGGGGGGGGGACTAGCACAGATACGCAGTATTTT	CATTATSGGGTSTDTQYF
NA	14	TRBV20-1	TRBD1	TRBJ2-1	TGCAGTGCTATTCCCGGGACAGAGAACAATGAGCAGTTCTTC	CSAIPGTENNEQFF
few	15	TRBV4-3	NA	TRBJ2-2	TGCGCCAGCAGCCAAGGCGGGACGAACACCGGGGAGCTGTTTTTT	CASSQGGTNTGELFF
NA	15	TRBV7-2	NA	TRBJ1-4	TGTGCCAGCAGCTTAGCGTCGGGTGTGGGTGAAAAACTGTTTTTT	CASSLASGVGEKLFF
NA	18	TRBV11-2	TRBD1	TRBJ1-2	TGTGCCAGCAGCTTAACTTGGTCGATGGCGGGACAGGGGTATGGCTACACCTTC	CASSLTWSMAGQGYGYTF
many	16	TRBV20-1	TRBD2	TRBJ2-1	TGCAGTGCTAGAGATAGGAGCGGGGGATCCTACAATGAGCAGTTCTTC	CSARDRSGGSYNEQFF
NA	14	TRBV7-2	NA	TRBJ1-6	TGTGCCAGCAGCTCCCGACTGACTAATTCACCCCTCCACTTT	CASSSRLTNSPLHF
NA	13	TRBV20-1	NA	TRBJ2-7	TGCAGTGCGGAAAAGGTTGGGGTCCACGAGCAGTACTTC	CSAEKVGVHEQYF
NA	14	TRBV12-3/TRBV12-4	NA	TRBJ1-4	TGTGCCAGCAGACCCCCGGACGGTAATAAAAAACTGTTTTTT	CASRPPDGNKKLFF
NA	12	TRBV5-1	NA	TRBJ1-2	TGCGCCAGCAGCTTGGCGGCCGAGGGCTACACCTTC	CASSLAAEGYTF
NA	13	TRBV7-3	NA	TRBJ1-1	TGTGCCAGCTCCGGGATAGCGAACACTGAAGCTTTCTTT	CASSGIANTEAFF
many	13	TRBV5-4	NA	TRBJ2-3	TGTGCCAGCAGCCTTACACCGGTGGATACGCAGTATTTT	CASSLTPVDTQYF
few	14	TRBV12-3/TRBV12-4	NA	TRBJ1-4	TGTGCCAGCAGTTTTGCGCGGCGGGGTGAAAAACTGTTTTTT	CASSFARRGEKLFF
NA	16	TRBV4-3	TRBD2	TRBJ2-5	TGCGCCAGCAGCCAAGATCCGGGACTAGCGGGGGAGACCCAGTACTTC	CASSQDPGLAGETQYF
NA	15	TRBV7-3	TRBD2	TRBJ2-2	TGTGCCAGCAGCTTTAGCGGGGGTAACACCGGGGAGCTGTTTTTT	CASSFSGGNTGELFF
NA	14	TRBV27	NA	TRBJ2-7	TGTGCCAGCAGTTCGAACAGGAACTCCTACGAGCAGTACTTC	CASSSNRNSYEQYF
NA	15	TRBV3-1	NA	TRBJ2-2	TGTGCCACCAGCCAAGATGCGGCCTCATCCGGGGAGCTGTTTTTT	CATSQDAASSGELFF
many	18	TRBV7-2	TRBD2	TRBJ2-5	TGTGCCAGCAGCTTTAGCGGGGGGAATACGTACCTCAGGGAGACCCAGTACTTC	CASSFSGGNTYLRETQYF
many	15	TRBV5-5	TRBD2	TRBJ2-1	TGTGCCAGCAGCGAGGGACTAGCGGAACACAATGAGCAGTTCTTC	CASSEGLAEHNEQFF
few	15	TRBV15	TRBD2	TRBJ2-1	TGTGCCACCAGCAGAGATCGGGGGGGGGTTAGGGAGCAGTTCTTC	CATSRDRGGVREQFF
NA	14	TRBV12-3/TRBV12-4	NA	TRBJ1-5	TGTGCCAGCAGTTTATTCTCAGCTAATCAGCCCCAGCATTTT	CASSLFSANQPQHF
NA	13	TRBV29-1	NA	TRBJ1-5	TGCAGCGTCGCGGAGAGTTTTAATCAGCCCCAGCATTTT	CSVAESFNQPQHF
many	16	TRBV20-1	NA	TRBJ2-2	TGCAGTGCTGCTCAGGGGTCAGGACCTCAAGACGGGGAGCTGTTTTTT	CSAAQGSGPQDGELFF
few	15	TRBV12-3/TRBV12-4	NA	TRBJ1-1	TGTGCCAGCAGCTCCAATGAGGGGGGAGACACTGAAGCTTTCTTT	CASSSNEGGDTEAFF
many	13	TRBV20-1	NA	TRBJ1-2	TGCAGTGCCCCGCCGGCCGGTCTACAGGGCTACACCTTC	CSAPPAGLQGYTF
NA	15	TRBV20-1	TRBD2	TRBJ2-1	TGCAGTGCTAGAGAAGCGGGGGCAACCTACAATGAGCAGTTCTTC	CSAREAGATYNEQFF
NA	14	TRBV4-3	NA	TRBJ2-7	TGCGCCAGCAGCCAAGATCGCGGAGTTGAAGAGCAGTACTTC	CASSQDRGVEEQYF
NA	12	TRBV12-3/TRBV12-4	NA	TRBJ1-5	TGTGCCAGCAGTTTCGACGTTCAGCCCCAGCATTTT	CASSFDVQPQHF
many	15	TRBV29-1	NA	TRBJ1-1	TGCAGCGTTGAAGAAGGGCGGAACCGGATGGCTGAAGCTTTCTTT	CSVEEGRNRMAEAFF
many	15	TRBV5-1	TRBD1	TRBJ1-1	TGCGCCAGCAGCACCGGACAGGGGAGGGTCACTGAAGCTTTCTTT	CASSTGQGRVTEAFF